The 10 T cell receptor beta chains below all came from one sample that was sequenced in a study of breast tumors, draining lymph nodes, adjacent tissues (dated by TCRdb to 2016 to 2017). Receptors were amplified or captured by multiplex PCR. The sequencer listed for this sample is Illumina HiSeq 2000. TCRdb itself trimmed the public reads at Q25 with fastp, ran MiXCR and retained productive beta chains. Duplicate CDR3 protein sequences are folded into a single record with the most common DNA and genes. This sample has 150,000 to 200,000 distinct CDR3 sequences in its table, and around a third of those were observed once. 4% to 5.5% of the sample is in the top ten clones. The lymph node samples were taken from the axillary draining lymph nodes of breast cancer patients. Sequencing used axillary lymph node tissue. These receptors came from a female donor with breast cancer. Some clones in this sample may be carry-over from other donors' samples.

The J gene is TRBJ2-1, the V gene TRBV29-1; weak D call: TRBD2 (6 bases). Trimming took 1 base from V and 3 from J, leaving 10 bases between them. Germline CDR1 reads SQVTM; CDR2 reads ANQGSEA. The CDR3 consists of 14 residues. CDR3 residues: CSVEVDGSYNEQFF. The CDR3 nucleotides read TGCAGCGTTGAAGTGGACGGGAGCTACAATGAGCAGTTCTTC.

This clonotype was found many times. The chain is built from TRBV5-1 and TRBJ1-3; D uncertain. The germline CDR1 and CDR2 sequences are SGHRS and YFSETQ. The CDR3 length is 13 residues. The germline V and J ends were trimmed by 0 bases and 0 bases, with 1 base remaining between them. CDR3 sequence (DNA): TGCGCCAGCAGCTTGGACTCTGGAAACACCATATATTTT. This sequence encodes CASSLDSGNTIYF.

This clonotype appeared a few times. The chain couples TRBV6-4 to TRBJ1-1; 7 nucleotides align to TRBD1. Germline lookup yields CDR1 MRHNA and CDR2 SNTAGT. The junction had 8 bases not matched to a gene; V was cut back by 0 bases and J by 4 bases. The CDR3 totals 16 residues. The CDR3 region is CASSDSTGWGGTEAFF. The DNA of the CDR3 is TGTGCCAGCAGTGACTCGACAGGGTGGGGTGGCACTGAAGCTTTCTTT.

This clonotype was detected ten times or more. This rearrangement joins TRBV7-2 to TRBJ2-7; D is perhaps TRBD1 or TRBD2 (5 bases each). The V end lost 5 bases, the J end lost 5 bases, and 10 bases lay between the germline ends. The CDR3 spans 12 residues. The V gene's germline CDR1 is SGHTA and CDR2 FQGNSA. CDR3 sequence (DNA): TGTGCCAGCAGCCTCGGGACGGACGAGCAGTACTTC. This codes for CASSLGTDEQYF.

This clonotype was seen many times. The chain carries TRBV9 and TRBJ2-2; D is unclear. Germline V CDR1 and CDR2: SGDLS, YYNGEE. Trimming stripped 3 bases from V and 4 bases from J, with 7 bases between. The CDR3 has 13 residues. The CDR3 is CASSGGVTGELFF. DNA for the CDR3: TGTGCCAGCAGCGGAGGCGTCACCGGGGAGCTGTTTTTT.

Remarks on this clonotype: This could be a read error, since a much larger clone is one nucleotide away. The V call is TRBV5-4, the J call TRBJ2-3, with unresolved D. Germline values: CDR1 SGHNT, CDR2 YYREEE (reference sequence). The CDR3 runs 13 residues. DNA for the CDR3: TGTGCCAGCAGCATACAGACCCCAGATACGCGGTATTTT. Translation gives CASSIQTPDTRYF.

This clonotype was found many times. The chain uses TRBV5-8 and TRBJ2-7; the D gene is possibly TRBD2 (5 bases). Germline V CDR1 and CDR2: SGHTS, YDEGEE. The CDR3 loop spans 15 amino acids. The V and J ends lost 4 bases and 3 bases respectively, with 17 bases between them. The CDR3 reads CASSQYGGGGYEQYF. DNA of the CDR3: TGTGCCAGCAGCCAGTACGGAGGAGGAGGCTACGAGCAGTACTTC. The full variable domain, its missing parts supplied by reference TRBV5-8 and TRBJ2-7, is EAGVTQSPTHLIKTRGQQATLRCSPISGHTSVYWYQQALGLGLQFLLWYDEGEERNRGNFPPRFSGRQFPNYSSELNVNALELEDSALYLCASSQYGGGGYEQYFGPGTRLTVT.

Details on this clonotype: One end of the junction is discordant with germline, which a read error may explain. The chain uses TRBV10-3 and TRBJ2-1, with a weak D call TRBD2 (7 bases). The CDR3 totals 18 residues. CDR1 and CDR2 from the germline V gene are ENHRY and SYGVKD. In DNA, the CDR3 is TGTGCCAGCAGTCACACCCGCCGGGGGGCCCCCTCCTACAATGAGCAGTTCTTC. Its translation is CASSHTRRGAPSYNEQFF.

To note about this clonotype: This sequence may be a read error, since a much larger clone differs from it by one base. J is TRBJ2-1 and V is TRBV12-3 or TRBV12-4, with a possible D match to TRBD2 (5 bases). The CDR3 has 15 residues. Trimming pared 4 bases from V and 5 bases from J, leaving 15 bases between. The CDR3 bases are TGTGCCAGCAGTTATGGGTGGGGAGCCGACAATGAGCAGTTCTTC. Its protein is CASSYGWGADNEQFF.

This clonotype was recorded a few times. This rearrangement joins TRBV20-1 to TRBJ2-2, with TRBD1 matching over 8 bases. V lost 3 bases to trimming and J lost 4 bases; unmatched junction nucleotides: 4. CDR3 length: 14 amino acids. Germline lookup yields CDR1 DFQATT and CDR2 SNEGSKA (reference sequence). CDR3 nucleotide sequence: TGCAGTGCTAGTCAACAGGGGGGCACCGGGGAGCTGTTTTTT. Translation gives CSASQQGGTGELFF.